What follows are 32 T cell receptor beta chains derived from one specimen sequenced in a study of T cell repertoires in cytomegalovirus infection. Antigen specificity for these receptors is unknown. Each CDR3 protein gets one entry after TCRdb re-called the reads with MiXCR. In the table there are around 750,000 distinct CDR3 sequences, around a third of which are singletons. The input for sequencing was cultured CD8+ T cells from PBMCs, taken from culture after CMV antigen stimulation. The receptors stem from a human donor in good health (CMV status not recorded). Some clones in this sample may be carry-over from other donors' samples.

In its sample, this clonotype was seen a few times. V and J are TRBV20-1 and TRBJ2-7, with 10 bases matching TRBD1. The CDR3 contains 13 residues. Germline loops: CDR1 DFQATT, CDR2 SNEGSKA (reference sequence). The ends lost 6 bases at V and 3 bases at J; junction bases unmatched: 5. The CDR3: CSALGTGDYEQYV. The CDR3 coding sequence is TGCAGTGCCCTTGGGACAGGGGACTACGAGCAGTACGTC.

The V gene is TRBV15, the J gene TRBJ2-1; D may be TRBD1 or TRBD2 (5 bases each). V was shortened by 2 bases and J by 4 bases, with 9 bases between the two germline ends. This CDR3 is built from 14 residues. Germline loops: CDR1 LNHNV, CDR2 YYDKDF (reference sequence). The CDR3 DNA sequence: TGTGCCACCAGCAGAAGGGACCTATACAATGAGCAGTTCTTC. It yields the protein CATSRRDLYNEQFF.

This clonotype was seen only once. The CDR3 here is CAARDRGRDEQFF. The CDR3 DNA is TGTGCCGCCCGGGACAGGGGGCGCGATGAGCAGTTCTTC. This chain connects TRBV10-3 to TRBJ2-1, with 12 bases matching TRBD1. The trim removed 11 bases at V and 8 bases at J, leaving 7 bases unmatched. The CDR3 has 13 residues. Germline CDR1 and CDR2: ENHRY and SYGVKD.

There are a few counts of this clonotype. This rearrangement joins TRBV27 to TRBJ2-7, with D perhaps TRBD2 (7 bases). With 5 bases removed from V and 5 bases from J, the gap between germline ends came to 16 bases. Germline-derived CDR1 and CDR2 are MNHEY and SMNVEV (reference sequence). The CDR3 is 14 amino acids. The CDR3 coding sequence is TGTGCCAGCAGTCCGATCACGGGGGGCCACGAGCAGTACTTC. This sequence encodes CASSPITGGHEQYF.

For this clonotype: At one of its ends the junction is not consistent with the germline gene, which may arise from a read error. CDR3 sequence: CACRDTGTSYEQYF. CDR3 DNA sequence: TGTGCCTGCAGAGATACAGGGACCTCCTACGAGCAGTACTTC. This rearrangement joins TRBV27 to TRBJ2-7; possible D gene TRBD1, 6 bases. Germline CDR1 MNHEY, CDR2 SMNVEV (reference sequence). The CDR3 sequence is 14 residues long.

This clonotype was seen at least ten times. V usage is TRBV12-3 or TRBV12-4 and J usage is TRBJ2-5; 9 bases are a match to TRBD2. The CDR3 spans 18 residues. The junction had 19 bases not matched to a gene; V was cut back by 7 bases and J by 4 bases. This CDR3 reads CASTFELAVRGGGETQYF. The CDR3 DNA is TGTGCCAGCACCTTTGAATTGGCTGTGCGGGGGGGCGGAGAGACCCAGTACTTC.

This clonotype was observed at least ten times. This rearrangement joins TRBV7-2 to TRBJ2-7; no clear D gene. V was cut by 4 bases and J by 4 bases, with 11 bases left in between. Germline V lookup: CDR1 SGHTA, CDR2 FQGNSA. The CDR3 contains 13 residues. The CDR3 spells CASSSGPGYEQYV. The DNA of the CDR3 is TGTGCCAGCAGCTCGGGCCCCGGATACGAGCAGTACGTC.

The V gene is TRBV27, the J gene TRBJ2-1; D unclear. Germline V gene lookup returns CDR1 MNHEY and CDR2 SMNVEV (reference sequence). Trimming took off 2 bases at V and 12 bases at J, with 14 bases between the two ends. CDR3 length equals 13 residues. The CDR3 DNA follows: TGTGCCAGCAGTTTAGTAGAGAGCATGGGGCAGTTCTTC. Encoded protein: CASSLVESMGQFF.

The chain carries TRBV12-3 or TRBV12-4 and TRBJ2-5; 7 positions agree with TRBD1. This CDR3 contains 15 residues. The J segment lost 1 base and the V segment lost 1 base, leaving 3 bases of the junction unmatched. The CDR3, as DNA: TGTGCCAGCAGTTTAGTAGGGGGCCCCCAAGAGACCCAGTACTTC. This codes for CASSLVGGPQETQYF.

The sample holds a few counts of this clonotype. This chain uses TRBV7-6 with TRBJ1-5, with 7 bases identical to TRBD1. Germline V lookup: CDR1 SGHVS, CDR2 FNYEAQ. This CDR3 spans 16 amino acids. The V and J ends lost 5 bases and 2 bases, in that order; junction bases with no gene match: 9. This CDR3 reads CASSARGPGGNQPQHF. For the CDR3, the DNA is TGTGCCAGCAGCGCAAGGGGGCCCGGAGGCAATCAGCCCCAGCATTTT. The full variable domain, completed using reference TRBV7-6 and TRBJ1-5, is GAGVSQSPRYKVTKRGQDVALRCDPISGHVSLYWYRQALGQGPEFLTYFNYEAQQDKSGLPNDRFSAERPEGSISTLTIQRTEQRDSAMYRCASSARGPGGNQPQHFGDGTRLSIL.

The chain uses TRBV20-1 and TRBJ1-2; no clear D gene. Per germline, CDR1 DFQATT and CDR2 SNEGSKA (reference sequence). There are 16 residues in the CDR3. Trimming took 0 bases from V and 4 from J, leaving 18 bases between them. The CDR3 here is CSARDRSVNRGYGYTF. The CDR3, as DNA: TGCAGTGCTAGAGATAGAAGCGTGAACCGGGGCTATGGCTACACCTTC.

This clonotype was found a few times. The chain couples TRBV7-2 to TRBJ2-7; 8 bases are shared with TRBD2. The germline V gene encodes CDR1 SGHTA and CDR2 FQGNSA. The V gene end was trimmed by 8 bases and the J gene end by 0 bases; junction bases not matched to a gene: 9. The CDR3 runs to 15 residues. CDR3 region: CASSPAGVSSYEQYF. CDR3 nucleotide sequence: TGTGCCAGCTCTCCAGCGGGGGTTAGCTCCTACGAGCAGTACTTC.

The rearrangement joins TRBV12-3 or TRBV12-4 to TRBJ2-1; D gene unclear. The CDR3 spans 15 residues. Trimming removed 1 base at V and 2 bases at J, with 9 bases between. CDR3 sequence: CASSLGLITYNEQFF. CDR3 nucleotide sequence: TGTGCCAGCAGTTTAGGACTCATTACCTACAATGAGCAGTTCTTC.

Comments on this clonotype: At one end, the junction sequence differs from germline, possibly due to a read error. In DNA, the CDR3 is TGTGTCAGTAGAGGGAACACTGAAGCTTTCTTT. Its protein is CVSRGNTEAFF. J is TRBJ1-1 and V is TRBV19, with no clear D. The CDR3 runs to 11 residues. Germline values: CDR1 LNHDA, CDR2 SQIVND (reference sequence). Full variable domain (missing parts from reference TRBV19 and TRBJ1-1): DGGITQSPKYLFRKEGQNVTLSCEQNLNHDAMYWYRQDPGQGLRLIYYSQIVNDFQKGDIAEGYSVSREKKESFPLTVTSAQKNPTAFYLCVSRGNTEAFFGQGTRLTVV.

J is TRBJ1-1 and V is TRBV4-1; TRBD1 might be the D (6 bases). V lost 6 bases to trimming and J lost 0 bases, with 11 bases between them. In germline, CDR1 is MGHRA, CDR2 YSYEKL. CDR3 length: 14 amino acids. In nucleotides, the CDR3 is TGCGCCAGCAGGTTTTGGGACATGAACACTGAAGCTTTCTTT. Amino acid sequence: CASRFWDMNTEAFF.

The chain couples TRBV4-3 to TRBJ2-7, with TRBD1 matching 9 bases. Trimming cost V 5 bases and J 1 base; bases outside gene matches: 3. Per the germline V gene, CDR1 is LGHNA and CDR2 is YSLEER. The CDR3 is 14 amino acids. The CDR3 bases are TGCGCCAGCAGCGAGGACAGGGGTTCCTACGAGCAGTACGTC. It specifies CASSEDRGSYEQYV.

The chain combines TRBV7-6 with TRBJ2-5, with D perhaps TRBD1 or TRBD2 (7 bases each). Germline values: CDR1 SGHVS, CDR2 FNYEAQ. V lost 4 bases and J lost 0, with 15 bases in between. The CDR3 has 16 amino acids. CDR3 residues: CASSSFRGGYQETQYF. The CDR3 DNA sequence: TGTGCCAGCAGCTCCTTCAGGGGGGGGTACCAAGAGACCCAGTACTTC. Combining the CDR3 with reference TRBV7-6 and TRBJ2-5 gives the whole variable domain GAGVSQSPRYKVTKRGQDVALRCDPISGHVSLYWYRQALGQGPEFLTYFNYEAQQDKSGLPNDRFSAERPEGSISTLTIQRTEQRDSAMYRCASSSFRGGYQETQYFGPGTRLLVL.

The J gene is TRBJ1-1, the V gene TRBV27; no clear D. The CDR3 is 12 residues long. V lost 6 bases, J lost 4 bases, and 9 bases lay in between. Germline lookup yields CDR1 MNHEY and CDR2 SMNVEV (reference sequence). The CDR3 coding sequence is TGTGCCAGCAGACGAGGGTTCACTGAAGCTTTCTTT. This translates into CASRRGFTEAFF.

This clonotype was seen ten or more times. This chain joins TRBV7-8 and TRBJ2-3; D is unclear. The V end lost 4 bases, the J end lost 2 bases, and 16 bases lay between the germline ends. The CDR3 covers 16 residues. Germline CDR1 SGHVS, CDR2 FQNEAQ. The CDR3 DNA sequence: TGTGCCAGCAGCTCCGAAGGGTGGACGATCACAGATACGCAGTATTTT. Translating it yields CASSSEGWTITDTQYF.

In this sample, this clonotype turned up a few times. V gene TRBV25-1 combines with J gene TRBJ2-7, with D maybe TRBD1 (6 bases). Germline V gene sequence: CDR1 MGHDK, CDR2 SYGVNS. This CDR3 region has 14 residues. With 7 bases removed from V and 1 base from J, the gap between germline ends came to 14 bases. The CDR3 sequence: CASTKRGSSYEQYF. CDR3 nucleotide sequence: TGTGCCAGCACCAAAAGGGGGTCTTCCTACGAGCAGTACTTC.

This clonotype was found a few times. The CDR3 DNA is TGTGCCAGCAGCTTTGGGACTAGCCGGTTTCCGCTCACCGGGGAGCTGTTTTTT. Translation gives CASSFGTSRFPLTGELFF. The gene calls are TRBV7-2 and TRBJ2-2, with TRBD2 identical over 9 bases. Per the germline V gene, CDR1 is SGHTA and CDR2 is FQGNSA. Unmatched junction bases numbered 12, after V lost 3 bases and J lost 4 bases. The CDR3 runs to 18 residues.

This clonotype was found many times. The CDR3 sequence is CASSLSLGTGYTDTQYF. Written as DNA, the CDR3 is TGTGCCAGCAGCCTTAGTCTTGGGACAGGGTACACAGATACGCAGTATTTT. This chain uses TRBV7-2 with TRBJ2-3, with 9 bases lining up with TRBD1. Germline CDR1 SGHTA, CDR2 FQGNSA. The CDR3 runs to 17 residues. Losses at the gene ends were 5 bases for V and 2 bases for J; bases not matched to a gene: 11.

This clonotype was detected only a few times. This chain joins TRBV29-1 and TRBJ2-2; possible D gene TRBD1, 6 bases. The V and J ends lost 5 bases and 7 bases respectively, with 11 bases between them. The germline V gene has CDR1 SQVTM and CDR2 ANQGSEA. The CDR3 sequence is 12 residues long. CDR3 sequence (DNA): TGCAGCGTTTTTAGGGGGAGCGGGGAGCTGTTTTTT. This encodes CSVFRGSGELFF.

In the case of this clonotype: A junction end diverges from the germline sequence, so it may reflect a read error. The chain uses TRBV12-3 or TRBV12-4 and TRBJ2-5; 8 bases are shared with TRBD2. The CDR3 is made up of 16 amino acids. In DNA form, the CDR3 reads TGTGTCAGCAGTTTAGTGGGACTAGGGGACCAAGAGACCCAGTACTTC. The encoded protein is CVSSLVGLGDQETQYF.

Written as DNA, the CDR3 is TGTGCCAGCAGTCCCTCGACCTTCCGCTCCTACAATGAGCAGTTCTTC. This codes for CASSPSTFRSYNEQFF. V gene TRBV6-2 or TRBV6-3 combines with J gene TRBJ2-1; the D is unclear. CDR1 MNHEY and CDR2 SVGEGT come from the germline V gene. Trimming shortened V by 5 bases and J by 0 bases, and 14 bases separated the two germline ends. The CDR3 contains 16 residues.

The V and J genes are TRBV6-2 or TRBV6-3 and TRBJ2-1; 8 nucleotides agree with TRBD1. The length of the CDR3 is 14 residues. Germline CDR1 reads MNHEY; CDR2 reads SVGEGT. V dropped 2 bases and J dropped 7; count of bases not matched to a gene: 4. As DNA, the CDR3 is TGTGCCAGCAGTTACGCGCGGACAGGGAATGAGCAGTTCTTC. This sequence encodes CASSYARTGNEQFF.

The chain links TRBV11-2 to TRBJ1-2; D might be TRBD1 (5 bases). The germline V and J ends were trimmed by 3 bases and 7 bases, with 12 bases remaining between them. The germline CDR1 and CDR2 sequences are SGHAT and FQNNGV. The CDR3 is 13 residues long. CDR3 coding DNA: TGTGCCAGCAGCTTGGGACCCCCATCTGGCTACACCTTC. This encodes CASSLGPPSGYTF.

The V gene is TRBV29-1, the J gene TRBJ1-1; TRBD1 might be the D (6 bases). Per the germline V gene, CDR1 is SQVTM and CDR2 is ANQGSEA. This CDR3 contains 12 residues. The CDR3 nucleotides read TGCAGTGCCACAGGGATGAACACTGAAGCTTTCTTT. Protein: CSATGMNTEAFF. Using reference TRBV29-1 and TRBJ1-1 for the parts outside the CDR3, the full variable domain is SAVISQKPSRDICQRGTSLTIQCQVDSQVTMMFWYRQQPGQSLTLIATANQGSEATYESGFVIDKFPISRPNLTFSTLTVSNMSPEDSSIYLCSATGMNTEAFFGQGTRLTVV.

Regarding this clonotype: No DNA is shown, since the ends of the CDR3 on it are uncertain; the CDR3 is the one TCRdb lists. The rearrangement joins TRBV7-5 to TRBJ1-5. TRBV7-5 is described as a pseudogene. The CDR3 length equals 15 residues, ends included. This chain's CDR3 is CISVPGMEYNQPQHF.

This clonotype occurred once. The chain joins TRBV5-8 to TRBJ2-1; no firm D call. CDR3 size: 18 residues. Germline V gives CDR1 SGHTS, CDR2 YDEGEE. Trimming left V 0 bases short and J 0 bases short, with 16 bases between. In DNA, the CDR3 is TGTGCCAGCAGCTTGGTGGCTGGGGTTCATGACTCCTACAATGAGCAGTTCTTC. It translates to CASSLVAGVHDSYNEQFF.

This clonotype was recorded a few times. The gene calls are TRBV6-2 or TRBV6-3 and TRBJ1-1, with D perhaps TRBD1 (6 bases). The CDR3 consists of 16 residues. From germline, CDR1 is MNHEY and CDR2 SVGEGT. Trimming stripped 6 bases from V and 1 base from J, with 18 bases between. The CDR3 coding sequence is TGTGCCAGCAGAACCCTTATTCAGGGGAGGAACACTGAAGCTTTCTTT. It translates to CASRTLIQGRNTEAFF.

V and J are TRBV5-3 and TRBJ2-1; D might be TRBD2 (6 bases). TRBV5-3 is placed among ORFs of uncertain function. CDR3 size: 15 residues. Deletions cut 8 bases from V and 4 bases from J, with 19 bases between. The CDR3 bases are TGTGCCAGCAGCGTGAGGGGACTCTTATACAATGAGCAGTTCTTC. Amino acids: CASSVRGLLYNEQFF.